These T cell receptor beta chains were read from a single sample in a study of shared clonotypes between healthy human individuals. This table comes from immunoSEQ multiplex PCR, and its TCRdb copy is limited to in-frame clones, with some not included. The table shows roughly 2.5 million clones, with 90% to 95% occurring only once. Sequencing was done on a sample of naive CD4+ T cells sorted from blood. These receptors were collected from a man aged 18 to 29 in good health. The CDR3 runs from the conserved cysteine through the conserved F or W. D genes are given only for firm matches. Rows may omit the clone size; those that give it use once, few, many or a size class.

d_gene	j_gene	v_gene	abundance	CDR3nt	CDR3aa
NA	TRBJ1-4	TRBV5-4	once	TGTGCCAGCAGCTCTGGGTTGAGTGAAAAACTGTTTTTT	CASSSGLSEKLFF
NA	TRBJ2-3	TRBV6-5	once	TGTGCCAGCAGTAGACTGCGGTCCACAGATACGCAGTATTTT	CASSRLRSTDTQYF
TRBD1	TRBJ1-1	TRBV6-5	NA	TGTGCCAGCAGCGGGGGGACAGGATTTTCTGAAGCTTTCTTT	CASSGGTGFSEAFF
NA	TRBJ1-6	TRBV5-1	NA	TGCGCCAGCAGCTTGGCTCTGCTTTCACCCCTCCACTTT	CASSLALLSPLHF
NA	TRBJ2-7	TRBV7-2	NA	TGTGCCAGCAGCTTTACGGGGTGGGGGTACGAGCAGTACTTC	CASSFTGWGYEQYF
TRBD1	TRBJ2-5	TRBV5-1	NA	TGCGCCAGCAGCCAACAGACAGGGGAGAGGGAGACCCAGTACTTC	CASSQQTGERETQYF
NA	TRBJ1-4	TRBV18	NA	TGTGCCAGCTCACCCGAAAGAACAGGTGGAAAACTGTTTTTT	CASSPERTGGKLFF
NA	TRBJ1-4	TRBV12-5	once	TGTGCTAGTGGTTTGGGGGCTTCGAATGAAAAACTGTTTTTT	CASGLGASNEKLFF
NA	TRBJ2-7	TRBV10-3	NA	TGTGCCATCAGTGACAGTACCTACGAGCAGTACTTC	CAISDSTYEQYF
NA	TRBJ1-2	TRBV10-3	NA	TGTGCCATCGGGGGACATCCTATCTATGGCTACACCTTC	CAIGGHPIYGYTF
TRBD1	TRBJ2-1	TRBV2	once	TGTGCCAGCAGAGGGACAGGGGGAGGTAATGAGCAGTTCTTC	CASRGTGGGNEQFF
NA	TRBJ2-5	TRBV4-1	NA	TGCGCCAGCAGCCCCACAGTAGGGGAGACCCAGTACTTC	CASSPTVGETQYF
NA	TRBJ1-2	TRBV4-1	NA	TGCGCCAGCAGCCCATCCGGGACACGATCTCCCACCTATGGCTACACCTTC	CASSPSGTRSPTYGYTF
TRBD1	TRBJ2-7	TRBV30	NA	TGTGCCTGGAGTGTAAGACAGGGGGGCTCCTACGAGCAGTACTTC	CAWSVRQGGSYEQYF
NA	TRBJ2-1	TRBV11-3	NA	TGTGCCAGCAGCCTCACTGGGGATGAGCAGTTCTTC	CASSLTGDEQFF
NA	TRBJ1-1	TRBV19	NA	TGTGCCAGTAGATCTACCACTGAAGCTTTCTTT	CASRSTTEAFF
TRBD1	TRBJ1-3	TRBV10-1	NA	TGCGCCAGCCCGACGTCCGGGACAGGTGGAAACACCATATATTTT	CASPTSGTGGNTIYF
TRBD1	TRBJ2-7	TRBV29-1	NA	TGCAGCGCGGACAGGGGGCACGAGCAGTACTTC	CSADRGHEQYF
NA	TRBJ2-5	TRBV9	once	TGTGCCAGCAGCGTAGCTTCAAGTCTGGGGGAGACCCAGTACTTC	CASSVASSLGETQYF
NA	TRBJ1-1	TRBV30	NA	TGTGCCTGGAGTGTACGTGGGGGCCGGAACACTGAAGCTTTCTTT	CAWSVRGGRNTEAFF